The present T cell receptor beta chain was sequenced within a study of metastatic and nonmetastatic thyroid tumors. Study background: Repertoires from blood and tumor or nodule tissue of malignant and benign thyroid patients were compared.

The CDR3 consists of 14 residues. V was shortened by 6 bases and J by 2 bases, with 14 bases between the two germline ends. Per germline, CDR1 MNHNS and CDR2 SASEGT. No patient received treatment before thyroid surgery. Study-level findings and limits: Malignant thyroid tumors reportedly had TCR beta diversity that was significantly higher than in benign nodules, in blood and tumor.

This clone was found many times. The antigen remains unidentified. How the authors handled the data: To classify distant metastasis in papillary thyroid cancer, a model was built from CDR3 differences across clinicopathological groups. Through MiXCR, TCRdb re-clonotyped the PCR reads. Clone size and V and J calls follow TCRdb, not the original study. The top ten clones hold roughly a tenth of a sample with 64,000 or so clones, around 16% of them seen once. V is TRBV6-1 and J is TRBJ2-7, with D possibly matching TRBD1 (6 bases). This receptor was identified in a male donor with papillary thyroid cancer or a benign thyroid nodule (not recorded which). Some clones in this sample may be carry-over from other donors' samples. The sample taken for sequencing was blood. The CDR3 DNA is TGTGCCAGCAGCATCGGGACATATACCTACGAGCAGTACTTC. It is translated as CASSIGTYTYEQYF.